Here is one TCR beta chain with its context. Input was approximately 1.8 ug genomic DNA, or all available if less. Produced via immunoSEQ multiplex PCR; TCRdb's table is partial and in-frame only. The sample lists 65,000 to 90,000 clones; over 75% were seen once. The CDR3 runs 14 residues. J lost 6 bases, V lost 5 bases, and 8 bases had no gene match. The germline gives CDR1 SNHLY, CDR2 FYNNEI. The entry originates in a study of glioma-infiltrating T cells after dendritic cell vaccination. The receptor was derived from a human donor with glioblastoma. This chain connects TRBV2 to TRBJ2-7; 9 nucleotides agree with TRBD1. Sequencing was performed on blood, taken before dendritic cell vaccination. The CDR3 is CASSRDRGGSEQYF. The CDR3 bases are TGTGCCAGCAGTCGTGACAGGGGGGGGTCCGAGCAGTACTTC.